This TCR beta chain was profiled in a study of cytomegalovirus exposure and HLA in healthy donors. About the study: A prior study identified just under 120 million unique TCR beta sequences from roughly 170 million T cells.

13 Jbeta primers and 60 Vbeta primers were used for the PCR. Using immunoSEQ multiplex PCR, the repertoire was profiled, and TCRdb retains in-frame clones only, with some absent. The data contain about 130,000 clones, approximately 80% of them singletons. General observations from the study: A few V segments could not be told apart, such as TRBV6-2 and TRBV6-3, and were left out.

On this clone itself: Its cognate antigen is unknown.

The germline V gene has CDR1 ENHRY and CDR2 SYGVKD. The V and J ends lost 8 bases and 5 bases, in that order; junction bases with no gene match: 7. CDR3 length equals 13 residues. The chain is built from TRBV10-3 and TRBJ2-5; 8 bases agree with TRBD2. The clonotype was recovered from a man aged 35 to 55 in good health and CMV-seronegative. Specimen: PBMCs. The DNA for the CDR3 is TGTGCCATCGGAGAGGTAGCGGGGGAGACCCAGTACTTC. As protein: CAIGEVAGETQYF.